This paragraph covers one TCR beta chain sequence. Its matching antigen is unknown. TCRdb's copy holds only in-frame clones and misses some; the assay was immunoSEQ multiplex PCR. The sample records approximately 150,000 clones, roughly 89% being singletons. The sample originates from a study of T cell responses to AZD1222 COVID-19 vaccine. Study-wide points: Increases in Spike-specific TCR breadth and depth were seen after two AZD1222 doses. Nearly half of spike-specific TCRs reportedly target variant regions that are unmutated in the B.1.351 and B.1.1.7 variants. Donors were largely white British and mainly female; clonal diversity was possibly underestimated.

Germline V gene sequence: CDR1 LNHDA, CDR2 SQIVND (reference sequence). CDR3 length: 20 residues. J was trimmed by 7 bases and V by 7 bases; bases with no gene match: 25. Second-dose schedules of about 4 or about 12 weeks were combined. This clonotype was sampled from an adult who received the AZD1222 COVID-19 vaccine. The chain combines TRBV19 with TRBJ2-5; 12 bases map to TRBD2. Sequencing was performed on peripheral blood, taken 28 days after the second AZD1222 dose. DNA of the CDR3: TGTGCCAGTATTAAAGGGAGGCGCCGAACTAGCGGGGGGCTCCTAGGGACCCAGTACTTC. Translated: CASIKGRRRTSGGLLGTQYF.